The entry below gives a single T cell receptor beta chain sequence along with its context. In the study's own analysis: Reference gene primer amplification gave estimated nucleated cell counts. The data were produced by immunoSEQ multiplex PCR, yet TCRdb's version contains in-frame clones alone and is incomplete. V and J calls and clone size are as listed in that table; D and trimming were resolved from the DNA. This table holds a few hundred thousand clones, around 81% found once. Per germline, CDR1 ENHRY and CDR2 SYGVKD. The germline V and J ends were trimmed by 7 bases and 2 bases, with 14 bases remaining between them. The CDR3 totals 14 residues. The data are from a study of blood T cell repertoires in COVID-19.

The sequenced sample was peripheral blood. This receptor was obtained from a woman between 45 and 60 years old with active or convalescent COVID-19. This chain connects TRBV10-3 to TRBJ1-2, with D tentatively TRBD1 (5 bases). The CDR3 DNA follows: TGTGCCATCACCCTGGGGCGTGGGAACTATGGCTACACCTTC. Translating gives CAITLGRGNYGYTF.